This TCR beta chain was found in a study of cytomegalovirus exposure and HLA in healthy donors. Study-wide context: Of the donors genotyped, several hundred in all, 75% to 85% fell in the Caucasian-associated ancestry cluster.

This PCR relied on a set of 60 Vbeta primers and 13 Jbeta primers. Some clones are missing from TCRdb's copy, which holds only in-frame ones; the method was immunoSEQ multiplex PCR. The data show 90,000 to 120,000 clones, about 74% seen once. Study-level points and caveats: A further, later analysis showed that HLA-associated TCR beta chains (compared with equally common others) were more clonally expanded. Being productive about 90% or about 30% of the time was typical of most TCR beta V segments in an earlier analysis.

Germline CDR1 reads MGHDK; CDR2 reads SYGVNS. Trimming took off 1 base at V and 5 bases at J, with 17 bases between the two ends. This CDR3 is 16 amino acids long. Details on this clone: Its cognate antigen is unknown.

The material sequenced was PBMCs. V is TRBV25-1 and J is TRBJ1-1, with a weak D call TRBD1 (6 bases). The TCR was taken from a woman between 40 and 55 years old in good health and CMV-seropositive. CDR3 DNA: TGTGCCAGCAGTGAATGGAAACAGGGTCCCAGGACTGAAGCTTTCTTT. Translated: CASSEWKQGPRTEAFF.